The 32 T cell receptor beta chains below were found in one sample sequenced in a study of blood T cell repertoires in COVID-19. Data came from immunoSEQ multiplex PCR; TCRdb stores just in-frame clones and leaves some out. The data contain 200,000 to 250,000 clones, roughly nine tenths of them singletons. Material for sequencing was PBMCs or T cells enriched from blood (not recorded which). The receptor source for this set is a woman under 30 in a cohort exposed to, infected with or recovered from COVID-19 (not recorded which).

CDR3 DNA: TGTGCCAGCAGCTCACCGGGACACAGCACAGATACGCAGTATTTT. Translation gives CASSSPGHSTDTQYF. The chain couples TRBV28 to TRBJ2-3, with a possible D match to TRBD1 (6 bases). Trimming left V 6 bases short and J 0 bases short, with 13 bases between. CDR1 and CDR2 (germline): MDHEN, SYDVKM. There are 15 residues in the CDR3.

This sequence joins TRBV5-4 and TRBJ2-1; 9 bases are a match to TRBD1. Trimming at V came to 4 bases and at J to 3 bases, leaving 20 bases not matched to a gene. Germline V gene lookup returns CDR1 SGHNT and CDR2 YYREEE (reference sequence). The length of the CDR3 is 20 residues. DNA of the CDR3: TGTGCCAGCAGCCATCCAACCGGGACAGGGAGTCATTCTCTCTACAATGAGCAGTTCTTC. This gives the protein CASSHPTGTGSHSLYNEQFF.

V is TRBV15 and J is TRBJ1-2; D gene ambiguous. Germline CDR1 and CDR2: LNHNV and YYDKDF (reference sequence). With 0 bases removed from V and 8 bases from J, the gap between germline ends came to 7 bases. The CDR3 totals 12 residues. CDR3 amino acids: CATSREQRGYTF. CDR3 coding DNA: TGTGCCACCAGCAGAGAACAACGCGGCTACACCTTC.

The chain couples TRBV5-1 to TRBJ1-1, with D perhaps matching TRBD1 (5 bases). The CDR3 contains 13 residues. V was clipped by 1 base and J by 3 bases, with 7 bases between them. In germline, CDR1 is SGHRS, CDR2 YFSETQ. The CDR3 loop is CASSLLGDTEAFF. The CDR3 DNA reads TGCGCCAGCAGCTTGCTAGGGGACACTGAAGCTTTCTTT.

V and J are TRBV27 and TRBJ1-5; D uncertain. Germline V gene data show CDR1 as MNHEY and CDR2 as SMNVEV (reference sequence). Trimming cost V 5 bases and J 5 bases, with 16 bases left between them. The CDR3 totals 15 residues. CDR3 in amino acids: CASSVIMGDYQPQHF. CDR3 DNA sequence: TGTGCCAGCAGTGTGATCATGGGAGACTATCAGCCCCAGCATTTT.

The gene calls are TRBV27 and TRBJ1-1; 8 nucleotides match TRBD1. Germline V gives CDR1 MNHEY, CDR2 SMNVEV (reference sequence). V trimming: 5 bases; J trimming: 1 base; junction bases outside the gene matches: 6. The CDR3 spans 15 residues. The CDR3 region has the DNA TGTGCCAGCAGTCCCCGACAGGGGCCGAACACTGAAGCTTTCTTT. It codes for CASSPRQGPNTEAFF.

The chain is built from TRBV2 and TRBJ1-2, with TRBD1 matching 10 bases. Germline CDR1 SNHLY, CDR2 FYNNEI. The CDR3 is 17 residues long. With V trimmed by 7 bases and J by 6 bases, 17 bases remained unmatched. CDR3: CASTRWLGTGVKDGYTF. CDR3 bases: TGTGCCAGCACCCGTTGGTTGGGGACAGGGGTAAAGGATGGCTACACCTTC.

The J gene is TRBJ1-5, the V gene TRBV19, with D tentatively TRBD1 (6 bases). The CDR3 runs to 18 residues. Germline CDR1 reads LNHDA; CDR2 reads SQIVND (reference sequence). V lost 5 bases to trimming and J lost 0 bases, with 20 bases between them. DNA for the CDR3: TGTGCCAGTAGTTTAAACCCGACAGGTTACCTTAGCAATCAGCCCCAGCATTTT. Protein product: CASSLNPTGYLSNQPQHF.

The chain combines TRBV2 with TRBJ1-6, with D maybe TRBD1 (5 bases). Trimming took 2 bases from V and 13 from J, leaving 12 bases between them. CDR1 and CDR2 (germline): SNHLY, FYNNEI. This CDR3 contains 13 residues. The CDR3 nucleotides are TGTGCCAGCAGTGAAAACGGTCGGGGGCCCCTCCACTTT. Protein sequence: CASSENGRGPLHF.

The rearrangement links TRBV7-9 to TRBJ1-5; TRBD1 is a possible D gene (6 bases). Trimming stripped 2 bases from V and 7 bases from J, with 9 bases between. This CDR3 comprises 13 residues. From germline, CDR1 is SEHNR and CDR2 FQNEAQ (reference sequence). The CDR3 coding sequence is TGTGCCAGCAGCTTAACAGGGCCCCAGCCCCAGCATTTT. Its translation: CASSLTGPQPQHF.

The chain joins TRBV27 to TRBJ2-7; D gene uncertain. This CDR3 is built from 13 residues. The germline CDR1 and CDR2 sequences are MNHEY and SMNVEV (reference sequence). V lost 7 bases to trimming and J lost 2 bases, with 12 bases between them. The CDR3 nucleotides are TGTGCCAGCACACCAGGATCGACCTACGAGCAGTACTTC. Amino acids: CASTPGSTYEQYF.

The sample holds a few counts of this clone. The genes are TRBV12-3 or TRBV12-4 and TRBJ1-1; D remains unclear. Trimming shortened V by 2 bases and J by 4 bases, and 8 bases separated the two germline ends. The CDR3 loop spans 13 amino acids. The CDR3 DNA is TGTGCCAGCAGTTTAAGAGCGGGCACTGAAGCTTTCTTT. Its translation is CASSLRAGTEAFF.

This chain connects TRBV10-1 to TRBJ2-1; possibly TRBD2 for D (6 bases). Germline lookup yields CDR1 WNHNN and CDR2 SYGVQD (reference sequence). The V gene lost 5 bases and the J gene lost 0 bases, with 8 bases spanning the gap. This CDR3 is built from 14 residues. Written as DNA, the CDR3 is TGCGCCAGCAGTAGCGGGCCCTCCTACAATGAGCAGTTCTTC. It is translated as CASSSGPSYNEQFF.

The genes are TRBV5-1 and TRBJ1-5, with D hard to call. Trimming cost V 0 bases and J 0 bases, with 7 bases left between them. This CDR3 is built from 15 residues. CDR1 is SGHRS and CDR2 is YFSETQ in the germline V gene. CDR3 sequence: CASSLDLSSNQPQHF. The DNA for the CDR3 is TGCGCCAGCAGCTTGGACCTCAGTAGCAATCAGCCCCAGCATTTT.

This clone was found a few times. The chain is built from TRBV10-3 and TRBJ1-5, with D possibly being TRBD1 (5 bases). Trimming took 6 bases from V and 2 from J, leaving 5 bases between them. The CDR3 length is 12 residues. The germline CDR1 and CDR2 sequences are ENHRY and SYGVKD. The CDR3 DNA reads TGTGCCATCAGGACAGGCAATCAGCCCCAGCATTTT. This codes for CAIRTGNQPQHF.

The chain employs TRBV28 and TRBJ1-1; D call uncertain. The CDR3 consists of 12 residues. Trimming left V 7 bases short and J 5 bases short, with 11 bases between. CDR1 is MDHEN and CDR2 is SYDVKM in the germline V gene. The CDR3 DNA reads TGTGCCAGCACCTTTCCCCCGACTGAAGCTTTCTTT. It translates to CASTFPPTEAFF. Complete variable domain (other parts from reference TRBV28 and TRBJ1-1): DVKVTQSSRYLVKRTGEKVFLECVQDMDHENMFWYRQDPGLGLRLIYFSYDVKMKEKGDIPEGYSVSREKKERFSLILESASTNQTSMYLCASTFPPTEAFFGQGTRLTVV.

The genes are TRBV11-2 and TRBJ2-1; D perhaps matches TRBD2 (6 bases). V dropped 5 bases and J dropped 5 bases, with 13 bases sitting between them. Per the germline V gene, CDR1 is SGHAT and CDR2 is FQNNGV. The CDR3 is 14 amino acids. The CDR3 DNA reads as TGTGCCAGCAGCCCCAATAGCGGAAACAATGAGCAGTTCTTC. Residues: CASSPNSGNNEQFF.

The CDR3 reads CASSLGVAGGGTDTQYF. The CDR3 coding sequence is TGTGCCAGCAGCCTCGGAGTAGCGGGAGGGGGCACAGATACGCAGTATTTT. The V gene is TRBV11-2, the J gene TRBJ2-3, with TRBD2 identical over 11 bases. With V trimmed by 5 bases and J by 1 base, 8 bases remained unmatched. The germline V gene has CDR1 SGHAT and CDR2 FQNNGV. CDR3 length equals 17 residues. Full variable domain (rest looked up from reference TRBV11-2 and TRBJ2-3): EAGVAQSPRYKIIEKRQSVAFWCNPISGHATLYWYQQILGQGPKLLIQFQNNGVVDDSQLPKDRFSAERLKGVDSTLKIQPAKLEDSAVYLCASSLGVAGGGTDTQYFGPGTRLTVL.

The chain links TRBV6-5 to TRBJ2-7; 8 bases line up with TRBD2. V was clipped by 0 bases and J by 5 bases; unmatched bases: 6. Germline CDR1 and CDR2: MNHEY and SVGAGI. The CDR3 is made up of 15 amino acids. CDR3 nucleotides: TGTGCCAGCAGTTACTCGCCGCTAGCGGGCAACGAGCAGTACTTC. This codes for CASSYSPLAGNEQYF.

This clone was observed once. This rearrangement joins TRBV27 to TRBJ2-7; 9 bases are a match to TRBD2. The CDR3 consists of 14 residues. Germline CDR1 is MNHEY and CDR2 is SMNVEV (reference sequence). The V gene end was trimmed by 8 bases and the J gene end by 2 bases; junction bases not matched to a gene: 7. In nucleotides, the CDR3 is TGTGCCAGCCGGGGTAGCGGGGGAGCCTACGAGCAGTACTTC. It is translated as CASRGSGGAYEQYF.

The chain links TRBV6-1 to TRBJ1-1; a possible D gene is TRBD1 (5 bases). The CDR3 sequence is 11 residues long. Per the germline V gene, CDR1 is MNHNS and CDR2 is SASEGT. V lost 3 bases, J lost 7 bases, and 6 bases lay in between. CDR3 amino acids: CASSDRVEAFF. CDR3 bases: TGTGCCAGCAGTGACAGGGTTGAAGCTTTCTTT.

J is TRBJ1-3 and V is TRBV7-2, with a weak D call TRBD1 (6 bases). This CDR3 spans 13 amino acids. The V gene lost 4 bases and the J gene lost 4 bases, with 8 bases spanning the gap. Looked up from germline, CDR1 is SGHTA and CDR2 is FQGNSA. For the CDR3, the DNA is TGTGCCAGCAGCTACGGACAGGGAAACACCATATATTTT. The encoded protein is CASSYGQGNTIYF. Full variable domain (rest looked up from reference TRBV7-2 and TRBJ1-3): GAGVSQSPSNKVTEKGKDVELRCDPISGHTALYWYRQSLGQGLEFLIYFQGNSAPDKSGLPSDRFSAERTGGSVSTLTIQRTQQEDSAVYLCASSYGQGNTIYFGEGSWLTVV.

In this sample, this clone turned up once. The gene calls are TRBV6-4 and TRBJ2-1, with 11 bases aligning to TRBD2. Germline lookup yields CDR1 MRHNA and CDR2 SNTAGT. The CDR3 runs 16 residues. The V segment lost 3 bases and the J segment 3 bases; nucleotides outside the gene matches: 4. The CDR3 is CASSESGTSGYNEQFF. DNA of the CDR3: TGTGCCAGCAGTGAATCCGGGACTAGCGGCTACAATGAGCAGTTCTTC.

The rearrangement joins TRBV4-1 to TRBJ2-3; 7 bases align to TRBD1. J gave up 4 bases and V 3 bases, and 10 bases lay outside the gene matches. The CDR3 has 16 residues. In germline, CDR1 is MGHRA, CDR2 YSYEKL. CDR3 amino acids: CASSQLRQGGADTQYF. DNA for the CDR3: TGCGCCAGCAGCCAGCTGAGACAGGGTGGGGCAGATACGCAGTATTTT.

This chain joins TRBV4-1 and TRBJ2-7; D is undetermined. CDR3 length: 15 residues. In germline, CDR1 is MGHRA, CDR2 YSYEKL. Trimming removed 5 bases from V and 0 bases from J, with 14 bases in between. CDR3 loop: CASSGPTSGSYEQYF. In nucleotides, the CDR3 is TGCGCCAGCAGCGGCCCGACTTCGGGCTCCTACGAGCAGTACTTC.

The genes are TRBV11-2 and TRBJ2-5; TRBD2 matches 7 bases. This CDR3 region has 16 residues. Germline lookup yields CDR1 SGHAT and CDR2 FQNNGV. The V and J ends lost 1 base and 2 bases, in that order; junction bases with no gene match: 7. The CDR3 is CASSLGIAGPQETQYF. The CDR3 bases are TGTGCCAGCAGCTTAGGGATAGCGGGCCCTCAAGAGACCCAGTACTTC.

V usage is TRBV12-3 or TRBV12-4 and J usage is TRBJ1-1, with a tentative D call TRBD1 (5 bases). The CDR3 has 11 amino acids. V lost 6 bases and J 7 bases, leaving 9 bases between the germline ends. CDR3 loop: CASSLQGEAFF. The CDR3 nucleotides are TGTGCCAGCAGCCTCCAGGGTGAAGCTTTCTTT.

The rearrangement links TRBV6-4 to TRBJ2-1, with D possibly being TRBD2 (6 bases). This CDR3 contains 18 residues. CDR1 is MRHNA, CDR2 SNTAGT, per germline. Trimming removed 8 bases from V and 0 bases from J, with 23 bases in between. CDR3: CASSRSNYGRSSYNEQFF. Here the CDR3 DNA reads TGTGCCAGCTCTCGATCAAACTACGGGAGAAGCTCCTACAATGAGCAGTTCTTC.

The chain uses TRBV6-5 and TRBJ2-1; 7 positions agree with TRBD2. V shed 7 bases, J shed 5 bases, and the junction held 5 bases outside the gene matches. Germline V gives CDR1 MNHEY, CDR2 SVGAGI. The CDR3 consists of 13 residues. For the CDR3, the DNA is TGTGCCAGCACAGCGGGGACGAACAATGAGCAGTTCTTC. Protein: CASTAGTNNEQFF.

V usage is TRBV6-5 and J usage is TRBJ1-4, with 7 bases fitting TRBD1. Germline V gene sequence: CDR1 MNHEY, CDR2 SVGAGI. V lost 6 bases and J lost 0; bases outside the gene matches: 4. This CDR3 has 15 amino acids. CDR3 DNA sequence: TGTGCCAGCAGGCCGGGACAGACAACTAATGAAAAACTGTTTTTT. It encodes CASRPGQTTNEKLFF.

The CDR3 reads CASRREAGNTIYF. In DNA form, the CDR3 reads TGTGCCAGCAGGAGGGAGGCTGGAAACACCATATATTTT. The genes are TRBV11-2 and TRBJ1-3, with unresolved D. V was trimmed by 6 bases and J by 2 bases, leaving 8 bases between them. CDR3 size: 13 residues. CDR1 SGHAT and CDR2 FQNNGV come from the germline V gene.

About this clone: Germline is not matched at one junction end, which may reflect a read error. The V gene is TRBV9, the J gene TRBJ2-1, with D unresolved. Germline V gene lookup returns CDR1 SGDLS and CDR2 YYNGEE. The CDR3 covers 14 residues. The CDR3 sequence: CASTTGSPYNEQFF. In nucleotides, the CDR3 is TGTGCCAGCACCACGGGTAGTCCCTATAATGAGCAGTTCTTC.